One and the same sample provided the 9 T cell receptor beta chains below, sequenced in a study of cytomegalovirus exposure and HLA in healthy donors. 13 Jbeta primers and 60 Vbeta primers were used for the PCR. Repertoires were generated with immunoSEQ multiplex PCR, while TCRdb's copy carries only in-frame clones and drops some. Of around 150,000 clones in the sample, about 70% are singletons; the top ten hold around 3.2%. Sequenced: PBMCs. The receptors shown here come from a man between 35 and 55 years old in good health and CMV-seronegative.

This chain joins TRBV27 and TRBJ2-1; TRBD2 matches 13 bases. The CDR3 contains 14 residues. V trimming: 7 bases; J trimming: 12 bases; junction bases outside the gene matches: 9. Germline V CDR1 and CDR2: MNHEY, SMNVEV (reference sequence). CDR3 in DNA: TGTGCCAGCACCCAGGGACTAGCGGGACACTCGCAGTTCTTC. Its protein product is CASTQGLAGHSQFF.

This sequence joins TRBV9 and TRBJ2-1, with D possibly TRBD2 on 5 matching bases. Trimming removed 4 bases at V and 2 bases at J, with 16 bases between. The CDR3 is 16 amino acids. Germline CDR1 is SGDLS and CDR2 is YYNGEE. For the CDR3, the DNA is TGTGCCAGCAGCCCCAAGGACTCACACACCTACAATGAGCAGTTCTTC. Amino acids: CASSPKDSHTYNEQFF. Drawing the rest from reference TRBV9 and TRBJ2-1, the complete variable domain is DSGVTQTPKHLITATGQRVTLRCSPRSGDLSVYWYQQSLDQGLQFLIQYYNGEERAKGNILERFSAQQFPDLHSELNLSSLELGDSALYFCASSPKDSHTYNEQFFGPGTRLTVL.

The chain uses TRBV9 and TRBJ2-1, with a tentative D call TRBD2 (6 bases). V was trimmed by 7 bases and J by 2 bases, leaving 7 bases between them. The germline CDR1 and CDR2 sequences are SGDLS and YYNGEE. The CDR3 extends over 12 amino acids. The CDR3 DNA sequence: TGTGCCAGCGGGGGGACCTACAATGAGCAGTTCTTC. Translation: CASGGTYNEQFF.

The CDR3 bases are TGTGCCTGGTTACAGGGGCTTAGCACAGATACGCAGTATTTT. Its protein product is CAWLQGLSTDTQYF. J is TRBJ2-3 and V is TRBV30, with 7 positions matching TRBD1. This CDR3 spans 14 amino acids. Looked up from germline, CDR1 is GTSNPN and CDR2 is SVGIG (reference sequence). V was clipped by 5 bases and J by 0 bases; unmatched bases: 5.

The V call is TRBV5-4, the J call TRBJ2-5; D possibly corresponds to TRBD1 (5 bases). The germline gives CDR1 SGHNT, CDR2 YYREEE (reference sequence). V dropped 1 base and J dropped 1 base, with 8 bases sitting between them. The CDR3 is 14 amino acids. In nucleotides, the CDR3 is TGTGCCAGCAGCTTGTTAGGGGCCCAAGAGACCCAGTACTTC. Its translation is CASSLLGAQETQYF.

The V gene is TRBV2, the J gene TRBJ1-1; possibly TRBD1 for D (5 bases). CDR3 size: 12 residues. CDR1 is SNHLY and CDR2 is FYNNEI in the germline V gene. Trimming took 6 bases from V and 3 from J, leaving 8 bases between them. The chain's CDR3 is CASSGRDTEAFF. For the CDR3, the DNA is TGTGCCAGCAGCGGCAGGGACACTGAAGCTTTCTTT.

In this sample, this clone turned up once. V is TRBV5-1 and J is TRBJ2-1; D is possibly TRBD2 (6 bases). Trimming took 4 bases from V and 4 from J, leaving 12 bases between them. This CDR3 is 14 amino acids long. Germline CDR1 is SGHRS and CDR2 is YFSETQ. The CDR3 is CASSGGYGYNEQFF. In DNA, the CDR3 is TGCGCCAGCAGCGGGGGGTATGGATACAATGAGCAGTTCTTC.

The gene calls are TRBV19 and TRBJ2-5; a possible D gene is TRBD1 (5 bases). Per the germline V gene, CDR1 is LNHDA and CDR2 is SQIVND (reference sequence). Trimming cost V 6 bases and J 7 bases, with 15 bases left between them. The CDR3 runs 13 residues. The CDR3 bases are TGTGCCAGTAGCCCGCAGGTTAGGGGGACCCAGTACTTC. Amino acids: CASSPQVRGTQYF.

V and J are TRBV13 and TRBJ2-3; no definite D call. V lost 5 bases, J lost 0 bases, and 15 bases lay in between. The length of the CDR3 is 16 residues. Germline V gene data show CDR1 as PRHDT and CDR2 as FYEKMQ (reference sequence). The DNA for the CDR3 is TGTGCCAGCAGCCCTAAATTGACTGTGAGCACAGATACGCAGTATTTT. Protein: CASSPKLTVSTDTQYF.